Relative to its sample, the clone carrying this TCR beta chain is large (0.1 to 1%). As yet, its antigen is unknown. This CDR3 contains 14 residues. V lost 5 bases and J lost 0, with 14 bases in between. The germline gives CDR1 DFQATT, CDR2 SNEGSKA (reference sequence). From live CD3+CD8+TCRalphabeta+ cells, four PD-1 and/or TIGIT subsets were sorted. This specimen belongs to a study of circulating CD8 cells and anti-PD-1 response in melanoma. Each library started from around 14 ng of total RNA using the QIAseq Immune Repertoire TCR panel. TCRdb called the reads again in MiXCR, with one record for every CDR3 protein. The data hold about 280 distinct CDR3 sequences, with about 17% observed a single time. Overall study findings and caveats: Diversity ranked highest in DNEG and lowest in TIGIT subsets.

Sequencing used CD8+ T cells from PBMCs, obtained at baseline or after one month of anti-PD-1 therapy (not recorded which). The rearrangement links TRBV20-1 to TRBJ2-7; D tentatively fits TRBD1 or TRBD2 (5 bases each). The sequence came from a human donor with melanoma. In DNA, the CDR3 is TGCAGTGCTCCGGGGCAGGGCTTCTCCTACGAGCAGTACTTC. This encodes CSAPGQGFSYEQYF.